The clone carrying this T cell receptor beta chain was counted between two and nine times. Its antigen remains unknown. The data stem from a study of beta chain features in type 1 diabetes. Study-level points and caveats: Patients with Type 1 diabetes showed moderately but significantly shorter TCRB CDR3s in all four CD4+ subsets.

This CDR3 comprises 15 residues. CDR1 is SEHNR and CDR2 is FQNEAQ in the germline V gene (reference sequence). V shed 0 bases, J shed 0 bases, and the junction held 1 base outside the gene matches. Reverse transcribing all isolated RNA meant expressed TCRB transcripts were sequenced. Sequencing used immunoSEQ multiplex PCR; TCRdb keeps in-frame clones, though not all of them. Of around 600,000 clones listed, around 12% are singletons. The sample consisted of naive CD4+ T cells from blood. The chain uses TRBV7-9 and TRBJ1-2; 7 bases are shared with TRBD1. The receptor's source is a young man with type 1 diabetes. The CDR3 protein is CASSLAGTANYGYTF. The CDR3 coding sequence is TGTGCCAGCAGCTTAGCCGGGACAGCTAACTATGGCTACACCTTC.